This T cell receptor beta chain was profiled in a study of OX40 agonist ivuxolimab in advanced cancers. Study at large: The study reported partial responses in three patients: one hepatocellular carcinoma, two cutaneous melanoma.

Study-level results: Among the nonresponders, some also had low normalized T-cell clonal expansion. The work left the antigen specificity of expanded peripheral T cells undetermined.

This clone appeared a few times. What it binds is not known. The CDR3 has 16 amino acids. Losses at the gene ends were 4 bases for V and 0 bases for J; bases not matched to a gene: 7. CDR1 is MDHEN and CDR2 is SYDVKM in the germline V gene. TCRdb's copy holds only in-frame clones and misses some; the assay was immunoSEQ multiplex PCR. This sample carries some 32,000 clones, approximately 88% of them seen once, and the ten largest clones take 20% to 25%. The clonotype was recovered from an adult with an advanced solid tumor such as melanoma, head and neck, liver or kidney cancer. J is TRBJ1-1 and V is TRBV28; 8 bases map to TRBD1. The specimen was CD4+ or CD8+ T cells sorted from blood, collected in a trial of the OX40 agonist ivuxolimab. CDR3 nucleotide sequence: TGTGCCAGCAGTTCACACAGGGGGTTCCTGAACACTGAAGCTTTCTTT. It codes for CASSSHRGFLNTEAFF. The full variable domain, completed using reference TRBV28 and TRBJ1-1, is DVKVTQSSRYLVKRTGEKVFLECVQDMDHENMFWYRQDPGLGLRLIYFSYDVKMKEKGDIPEGYSVSREKKERFSLILESASTNQTSMYLCASSSHRGFLNTEAFFGQGTRLTVV.